The next 18 T cell receptor beta chains were all read from a single sample in a study of T-cell reconstitution after alpha-beta-depleted transplantation in children. For TCRbeta, the library was prepared with unique molecular identifiers. In TCRdb, the PCR reads were re-called with MiXCR into one record per CDR3 protein. The sample lists 500,000 or so distinct CDR3 sequences, approximately 32% occurring once. This sample comprised PBMCs from the stem cell graft donor, obtained from the stem cell graft. The source is a human donor who donated a stem cell graft to a child with aplastic anemia.

The chain has TRBV27 and TRBJ1-1; D is unresolved. Trimming removed 4 bases from V and 7 bases from J, with 16 bases in between. CDR3 length: 14 residues. Germline V gene sequence: CDR1 MNHEY, CDR2 SMNVEV (reference sequence). The CDR3 DNA sequence: TGTGCCAGCAGTTCCCCCTCGGCGCGGGGTGAAGCTTTCTTT. The encoded protein is CASSSPSARGEAFF.

This clonotype came up a few times. The chain combines TRBV20-1 with TRBJ2-5; 7 positions match TRBD2. V gave up 0 bases and J gave up 1 base; unmatched junction bases: 5. Germline V CDR1 and CDR2: DFQATT, SNEGSKA (reference sequence). This CDR3 region has 15 residues. The chain's CDR3 is CSAREPWTSQETQYF. In nucleotides, the CDR3 is TGCAGTGCTAGAGAGCCATGGACTAGCCAAGAGACCCAGTACTTC.

This clonotype was picked up a small number of times. The rearrangement links TRBV10-3 to TRBJ2-1; D possibly corresponds to TRBD1 (5 bases). CDR1 is ENHRY, CDR2 SYGVKD, per germline. The CDR3 runs 13 residues. V lost 4 bases to trimming and J lost 7 bases, with 11 bases between them. The CDR3 protein is CAISVDQGNEQFF. DNA of the CDR3: TGTGCCATCAGTGTGGACCAGGGAAATGAGCAGTTCTTC.

This clonotype occurred a few times. The chain joins TRBV29-1 to TRBJ1-1; D is uncertain. Trimming cost V 1 base and J 0 bases, with 3 bases left between them. Germline-derived CDR1 and CDR2 are SQVTM and ANQGSEA. CDR3 length equals 12 residues. The CDR3 DNA sequence: TGCAGCGTTGAAGCCCTGAACACTGAAGCTTTCTTT. It translates to CSVEALNTEAFF.

The genes are TRBV12-3 or TRBV12-4 and TRBJ1-5; D remains unclear. With 4 bases removed from V and 3 bases from J, the gap between germline ends came to 19 bases. The CDR3 sequence is 17 residues long. CDR3 nucleotides: TGTGCCAGCAGTTCCGACGGACGGGGAGCAGTCAATCAGCCCCAGCATTTT. It codes for CASSSDGRGAVNQPQHF.

V usage is TRBV20-1 and J usage is TRBJ1-4; 10 positions match TRBD1. This CDR3 comprises 16 residues. V was clipped by 6 bases and J by 2 bases; unmatched bases: 9. The germline CDR1 and CDR2 sequences are DFQATT and SNEGSKA (reference sequence). CDR3 sequence reads: CSAPKGQGPTNEKLFF. CDR3 DNA: TGCAGTGCGCCGAAGGGACAGGGGCCCACTAATGAAAAACTGTTTTTT.

This clonotype was detected once. The rearrangement uses TRBV20-1 and TRBJ1-5; D is unresolved. The germline CDR1 and CDR2 sequences are DFQATT and SNEGSKA (reference sequence). V was shortened by 1 base and J by 0 bases, with 7 bases between the two germline ends. The CDR3 spans 14 residues. The CDR3 DNA reads as TGCAGTGCTAGAGTCGGAGCTAGCAATCAGCCCCAGCATTTT. Translated: CSARVGASNQPQHF.

V is TRBV5-1 and J is TRBJ2-7; D assignment may be TRBD1 or TRBD2 (5 bases each). This CDR3 spans 13 amino acids. Trimming cost V 6 bases and J 0 bases, with 10 bases left between them. CDR1 and CDR2 from the germline V gene are SGHRS and YFSETQ. The CDR3 spells CASTEGTSYEQYF. DNA for the CDR3: TGCGCCAGCACGGAAGGGACCTCCTACGAGCAGTACTTC.

The chain carries TRBV5-1 and TRBJ1-2; the D gene is possibly TRBD1 (5 bases). Germline V gives CDR1 SGHRS, CDR2 YFSETQ. CDR3 size: 14 residues. V was pared by 2 bases and J by 7 bases, with 15 bases between. Written as DNA, the CDR3 is TGCGCCAGCAGCTTATTGGGGGTTGGATCTGGCTACACCTTC. It translates to CASSLLGVGSGYTF.

The chain recombines TRBV20-1 with TRBJ2-1, with D possibly being TRBD2 (5 bases). Trimming left V 6 bases short and J 10 bases short, with 25 bases between. From germline, CDR1 is DFQATT and CDR2 SNEGSKA (reference sequence). The CDR3 has 15 residues. This CDR3 reads CSAQNRDLASIEQFF. For the CDR3, the DNA is TGCAGTGCCCAAAACCGGGATTTAGCATCAATCGAGCAGTTCTTC.

The chain employs TRBV7-9 and TRBJ1-4, with D perhaps matching TRBD1 (5 bases). Trimming removed 5 bases at V and 7 bases at J, with 17 bases between. Germline CDR1 and CDR2: SEHNR and FQNEAQ (reference sequence). This CDR3 comprises 15 residues. The CDR3 reads CASSPREGAGEKLFF. Here the CDR3 DNA reads TGTGCCAGCAGCCCCCGTGAAGGGGCCGGTGAAAAACTGTTTTTT.

This rearrangement joins TRBV15 to TRBJ1-1; D perhaps matches TRBD1 (5 bases). Germline CDR1 LNHNV, CDR2 YYDKDF (reference sequence). The length of the CDR3 is 14 residues. The V end lost 2 bases, the J end lost 3 bases, and 10 bases lay between the germline ends. The CDR3 protein is CATSRQGFDTEAFF. In DNA, the CDR3 is TGTGCCACCAGCAGACAGGGATTCGACACTGAAGCTTTCTTT.

This clonotype has just a few counts. The chain combines TRBV27 with TRBJ2-1; TRBD1 might be the D (6 bases). The CDR3 has 15 residues. Germline V CDR1 and CDR2: MNHEY, SMNVEV (reference sequence). Trimming removed 5 bases from V and 2 bases from J, with 13 bases in between. In nucleotides, the CDR3 is TGTGCCAGCAGTCAGACAGGTAGCCCCTACAATGAGCAGTTCTTC. This sequence encodes CASSQTGSPYNEQFF.

A few counts support this clonotype. The chain links TRBV29-1 to TRBJ2-7; weak D call: TRBD2 (5 bases). The V gene lost 4 bases and the J gene lost 5 bases, with 18 bases spanning the gap. CDR1 is SQVTM and CDR2 is ANQGSEA in the germline V gene. The length of the CDR3 is 14 residues. This CDR3 reads CSVGSPFFGDEQYF. The CDR3 DNA follows: TGCAGCGTTGGATCTCCCTTCTTCGGGGACGAGCAGTACTTC.

The rearrangement joins TRBV4-2 to TRBJ1-5, with no clear D. This CDR3 comprises 16 residues. Looked up from germline, CDR1 is LGHNA and CDR2 is YNFKEQ. V was clipped by 1 base and J by 3 bases, with 13 bases between them. The CDR3 region is CASSQAGEEVNQPQHF. The CDR3 region has the DNA TGTGCCAGCAGCCAAGCCGGGGAGGAAGTCAATCAGCCCCAGCATTTT.

The chain employs TRBV7-2 and TRBJ1-2; no reliable D call. V was clipped by 5 bases and J by 6 bases, with 10 bases between them. Germline CDR1 and CDR2: SGHTA and FQGNSA. The CDR3 contains 12 residues. CDR3: CASSPTWNGYTF. In DNA form, the CDR3 reads TGTGCCAGCAGCCCGACTTGGAATGGCTACACCTTC.

The V call is TRBV12-3 or TRBV12-4, the J call TRBJ1-1; TRBD1 aligns across 8 bases. V lost 3 bases to trimming and J lost 4 bases; unmatched junction nucleotides: 4. The CDR3 contains 14 residues. As DNA, the CDR3 is TGTGCCAGCAGTTTTAGACAGGGGACCACTGAAGCTTTCTTT. Its translation: CASSFRQGTTEAFF.

This chain links TRBV4-1 with TRBJ1-1; D is undetermined. Germline-derived CDR1 and CDR2 are MGHRA and YSYEKL. This CDR3 comprises 14 residues. Trimming pared 5 bases from V and 4 bases from J, leaving 14 bases between. CDR3 amino acids: CASSFNREGTEAFF. CDR3 DNA sequence: TGCGCCAGCAGCTTCAATAGGGAGGGCACTGAAGCTTTCTTT.